What follows describes a single T cell receptor (beta chain). TCRdb's copy holds only in-frame clones and misses some; the assay was immunoSEQ multiplex PCR. The table includes about 250,000 clones, 65% to 90% detected once. This specimen belongs to a study of blood T cell repertoires in COVID-19. The source material was PBMCs or T cells enriched from blood (not recorded which). The clonotype was recovered from a middle-aged man who had recovered from COVID-19.

CDR3 sequence: CASRTHVGANQPQHF. The CDR3 DNA follows: TGTGCCAGCAGAACACACGTGGGGGCAAATCAGCCCCAGCATTTT. The chain combines TRBV6-5 with TRBJ1-5, with a possible D match to TRBD1 (6 bases). Looked up from germline, CDR1 is MNHEY and CDR2 is SVGAGI. V lost 6 bases and J lost 4, with 16 bases in between. This CDR3 comprises 15 residues.